This T cell receptor (beta chain) was sequenced during a study of blood T cell repertoires in COVID-19. Study-level background: Italy, Spain and the United States were the sources of the convalescent and acute COVID-19 samples. Nucleic acid was either cDNA or gDNA, and it came from T cells, B-cell-depleted T cells, or PBMCs.

Trimming took 4 bases from V and 7 from J; bases not matched to a gene: 6. The germline V gene has CDR1 SGHNT and CDR2 YYREEE (reference sequence). The CDR3 is 13 amino acids. As processed by the authors: Estimates of nucleated cell counts were drawn from the amplification of reference gene primers. The data were produced by immunoSEQ multiplex PCR, yet TCRdb's version contains in-frame clones alone and is incomplete. D and trimming were read from the DNA, whereas the V and J calls and clone size are those reported in that table. The table lists some 48,000 clones, roughly 86% of them singletons, with about 15% in the top ten.

The rearrangement uses TRBV5-4 and TRBJ2-7; 9 positions match TRBD1. The specimen sequenced was peripheral blood. The receptor was derived from a human donor in a cohort sampled during active COVID-19. In nucleotides, the CDR3 is TGTGCCAGCAGCCGGGACAGGGCGGGAGAGCAGTACTTC. It is translated as CASSRDRAGEQYF.